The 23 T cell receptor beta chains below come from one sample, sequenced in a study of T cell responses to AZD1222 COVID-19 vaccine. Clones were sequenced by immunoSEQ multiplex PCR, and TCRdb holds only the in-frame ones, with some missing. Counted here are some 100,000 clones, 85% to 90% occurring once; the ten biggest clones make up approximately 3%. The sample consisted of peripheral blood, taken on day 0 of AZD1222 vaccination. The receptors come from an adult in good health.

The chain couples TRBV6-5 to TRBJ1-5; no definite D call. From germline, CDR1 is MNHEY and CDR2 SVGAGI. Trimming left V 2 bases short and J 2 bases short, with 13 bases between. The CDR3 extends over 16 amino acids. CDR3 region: CASSYDISYGNQPQHF. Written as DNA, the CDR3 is TGTGCCAGCAGTTACGACATTTCCTATGGCAATCAGCCCCAGCATTTT.

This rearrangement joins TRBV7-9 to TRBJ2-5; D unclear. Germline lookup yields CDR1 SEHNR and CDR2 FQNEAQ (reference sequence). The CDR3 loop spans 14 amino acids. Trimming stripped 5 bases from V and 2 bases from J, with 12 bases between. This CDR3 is CASSPPLGQETQYF. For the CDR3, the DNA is TGTGCCAGCAGCCCACCACTGGGGCAAGAGACCCAGTACTTC.

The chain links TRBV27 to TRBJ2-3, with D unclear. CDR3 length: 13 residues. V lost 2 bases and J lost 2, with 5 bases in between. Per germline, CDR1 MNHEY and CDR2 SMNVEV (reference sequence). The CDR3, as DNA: TGTGCCAGCAGTTTAAGACTCACAGATACGCAGTATTTT. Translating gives CASSLRLTDTQYF.

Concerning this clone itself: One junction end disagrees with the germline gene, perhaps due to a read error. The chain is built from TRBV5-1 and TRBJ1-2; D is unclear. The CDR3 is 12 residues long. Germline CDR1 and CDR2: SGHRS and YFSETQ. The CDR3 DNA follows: TGCGCCAGCAGCTTATCCCCCATGGATTGGAGATTC. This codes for CASSLSPMDWRF.

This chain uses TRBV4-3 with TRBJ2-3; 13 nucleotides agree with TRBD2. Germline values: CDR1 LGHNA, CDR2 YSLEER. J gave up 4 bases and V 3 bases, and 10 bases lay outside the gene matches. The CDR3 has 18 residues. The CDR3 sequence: CASSHTGTSGAVPDTQYF. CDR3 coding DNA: TGCGCCAGCAGCCATACCGGGACTAGCGGGGCCGTCCCAGATACGCAGTATTTT.

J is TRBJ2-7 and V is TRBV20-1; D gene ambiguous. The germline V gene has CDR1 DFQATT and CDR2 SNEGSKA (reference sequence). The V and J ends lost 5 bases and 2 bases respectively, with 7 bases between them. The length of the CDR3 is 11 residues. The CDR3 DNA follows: TGCAGTGCTGCGGCCACCTACGAGCAGTACTTC. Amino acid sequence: CSAAATYEQYF.

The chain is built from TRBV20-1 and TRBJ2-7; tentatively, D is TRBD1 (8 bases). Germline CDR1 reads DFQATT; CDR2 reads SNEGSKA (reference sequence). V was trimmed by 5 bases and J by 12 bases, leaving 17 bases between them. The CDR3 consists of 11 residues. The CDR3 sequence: CSARQGRELYF. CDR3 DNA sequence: TGCAGTGCTCGACAGGGGAGGGAGTTGTACTTC.

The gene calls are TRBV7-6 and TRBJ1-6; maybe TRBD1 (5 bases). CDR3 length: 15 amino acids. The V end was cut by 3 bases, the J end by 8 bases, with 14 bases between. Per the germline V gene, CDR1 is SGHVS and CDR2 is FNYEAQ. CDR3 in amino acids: CASSFRQGGDSPLHF. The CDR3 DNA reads TGTGCCAGCAGCTTCCGGCAGGGCGGCGATTCACCCCTCCACTTT.

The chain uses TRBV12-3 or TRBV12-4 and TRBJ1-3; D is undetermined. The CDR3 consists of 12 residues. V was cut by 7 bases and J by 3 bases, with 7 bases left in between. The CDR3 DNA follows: TGTGCCAGCATTACCGATGGAAACACCATATATTTT. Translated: CASITDGNTIYF.

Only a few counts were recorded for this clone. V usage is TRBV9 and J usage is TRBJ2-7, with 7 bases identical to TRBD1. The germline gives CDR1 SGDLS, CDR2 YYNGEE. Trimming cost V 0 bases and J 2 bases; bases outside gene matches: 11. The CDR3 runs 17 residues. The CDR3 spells CASSVGEHGTATYEQYF. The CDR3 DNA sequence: TGTGCCAGCAGCGTAGGAGAGCACGGGACAGCTACCTACGAGCAGTACTTC.

The CDR3 loop is CASSPGTGEYNEQFF. The DNA of the CDR3 is TGTGCCAGCAGCCCAGGGACAGGGGAATACAATGAGCAGTTCTTC. The V call is TRBV7-3, the J call TRBJ2-1, with 10 positions matching TRBD1. The germline V gene encodes CDR1 SGHTA and CDR2 FQGTGA. The CDR3 has 15 amino acids. The V and J ends lost 5 bases and 4 bases, in that order; junction bases with no gene match: 5.

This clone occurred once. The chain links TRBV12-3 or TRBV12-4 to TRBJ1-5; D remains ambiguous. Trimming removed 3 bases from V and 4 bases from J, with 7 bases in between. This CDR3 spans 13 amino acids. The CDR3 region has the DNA TGTGCCAGCAGTTTTCAGGTTAATCAGCCCCAGCATTTT. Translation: CASSFQVNQPQHF.

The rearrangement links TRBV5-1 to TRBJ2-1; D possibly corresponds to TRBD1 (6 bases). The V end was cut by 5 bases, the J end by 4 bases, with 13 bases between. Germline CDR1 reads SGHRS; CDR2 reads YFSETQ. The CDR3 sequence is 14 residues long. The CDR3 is CASRSTDSYNEQFF. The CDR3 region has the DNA TGCGCCAGCAGGTCGACGGACAGTTACAATGAGCAGTTCTTC.

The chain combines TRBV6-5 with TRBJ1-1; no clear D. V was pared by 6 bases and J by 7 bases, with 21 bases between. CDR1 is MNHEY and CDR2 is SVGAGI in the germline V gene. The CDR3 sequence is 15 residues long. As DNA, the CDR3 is TGTGCCAGCAGACCTCTTCGTGGACCGCTATTTGAAGCTTTCTTT. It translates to CASRPLRGPLFEAFF.

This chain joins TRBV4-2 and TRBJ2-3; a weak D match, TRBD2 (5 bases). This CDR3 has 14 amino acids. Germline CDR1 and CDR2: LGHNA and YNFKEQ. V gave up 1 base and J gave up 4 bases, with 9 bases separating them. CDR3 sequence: CASSQVGESDTQYF. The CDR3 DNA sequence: TGTGCCAGCAGCCAAGTCGGGGAGTCAGATACGCAGTATTTT.

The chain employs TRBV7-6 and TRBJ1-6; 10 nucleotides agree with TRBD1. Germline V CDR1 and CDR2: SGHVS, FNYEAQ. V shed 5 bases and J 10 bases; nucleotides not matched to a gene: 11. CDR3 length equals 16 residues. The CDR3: CASSLLRGTGVSPLHF. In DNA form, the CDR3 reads TGTGCCAGCAGCCTTCTAAGGGGGACAGGGGTATCACCCCTCCACTTT.

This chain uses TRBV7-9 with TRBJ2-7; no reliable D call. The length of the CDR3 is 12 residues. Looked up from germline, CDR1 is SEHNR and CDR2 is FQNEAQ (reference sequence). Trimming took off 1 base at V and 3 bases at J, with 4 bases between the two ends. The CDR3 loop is CASSLVGYEQYF. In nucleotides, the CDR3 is TGTGCCAGCAGCTTAGTAGGCTACGAGCAGTACTTC.

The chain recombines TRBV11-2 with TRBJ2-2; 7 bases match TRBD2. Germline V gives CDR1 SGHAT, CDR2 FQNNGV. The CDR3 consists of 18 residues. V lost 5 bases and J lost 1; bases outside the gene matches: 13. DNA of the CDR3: TGTGCCAGCAGCGCCGTCCTCGGGGGGAGGGAGAACACCGGGGAGCTGTTTTTT. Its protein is CASSAVLGGRENTGELFF.

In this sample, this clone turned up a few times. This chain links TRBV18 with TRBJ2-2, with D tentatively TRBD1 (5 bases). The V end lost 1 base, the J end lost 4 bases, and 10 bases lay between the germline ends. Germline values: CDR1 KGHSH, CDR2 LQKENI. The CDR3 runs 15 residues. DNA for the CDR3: TGTGCCAGCTCACCACAGCAGGGCTTCACCGGGGAGCTGTTTTTT. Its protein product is CASSPQQGFTGELFF.

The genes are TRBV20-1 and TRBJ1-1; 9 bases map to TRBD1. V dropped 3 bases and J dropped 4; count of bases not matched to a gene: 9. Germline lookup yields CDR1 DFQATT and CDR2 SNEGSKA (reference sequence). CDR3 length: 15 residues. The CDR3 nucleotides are TGCAGTGCTAGTTCCCGTGGACAGGGGTTCACTGAAGCTTTCTTT. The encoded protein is CSASSRGQGFTEAFF.

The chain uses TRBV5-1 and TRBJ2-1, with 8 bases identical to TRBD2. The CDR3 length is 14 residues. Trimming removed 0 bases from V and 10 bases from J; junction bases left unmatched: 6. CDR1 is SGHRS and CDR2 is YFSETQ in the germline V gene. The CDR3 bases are TGCGCCAGCAGCTTGGCACTAGCGGCAGTCGAGCAGTTCTTC. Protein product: CASSLALAAVEQFF.

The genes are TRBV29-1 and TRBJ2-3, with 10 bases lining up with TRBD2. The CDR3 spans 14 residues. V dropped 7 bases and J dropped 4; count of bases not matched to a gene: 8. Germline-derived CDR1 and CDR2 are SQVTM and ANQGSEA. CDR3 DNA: TGCAGCGCCTCTCTAGCGGGGGTTGCAGATACGCAGTATTTT. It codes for CSASLAGVADTQYF.

The CDR3 DNA follows: TGTGCCAGCAGCTTTGCGGAGTCCTACGAGCAGTACTTC. Protein product: CASSFAESYEQYF. This chain uses TRBV11-3 with TRBJ2-7; the D is unclear. This CDR3 region has 13 residues. V was trimmed by 3 bases and J by 1 base, leaving 7 bases between them. Germline V lookup: CDR1 SGHNT, CDR2 YENEEA.